A selection of T cell receptor beta chains follows, all from one sample in a study of T cells in narcolepsy. Repertoires were generated with immunoSEQ multiplex PCR, while TCRdb's copy carries only in-frame clones and drops some. The table lists approximately 38,000 clones, roughly nine tenths of them singletons. The sample consisted of CD45RA- memory CD4+ T cells from PBMCs. The source of these receptors is a human donor with narcolepsy. Each CDR3 is given with its conserved first and last residue. The order of the fields is CDR3 length, V gene, J gene, clone size, D gene, CDR3 protein, CDR3 DNA. The D gene is left open where the match is weak. The size entry is marked missing in some rows and otherwise reads once, few, many or a size class.

14,TRBV7-2,TRBJ1-2,once,TRBD1,CASSLAGTGNGYTF,TGTGCCAGCAGCTTAGCCGGGACAGGCAATGGCTACACCTTC
20,TRBV12-5,TRBJ2-7,NA,TRBD2,CASGLVRPAGGPPSSYEQYF,TGTGCTAGTGGTTTGGTCCGGCCCGCGGGGGGGCCCCCGAGCTCCTACGAGCAGTACTTC
16,TRBV19,TRBJ2-3,NA,TRBD2,CASRPGLAASTDTQYF,TGTGCCAGTAGGCCGGGACTAGCGGCCAGCACAGATACGCAGTATTTT
15,TRBV9,TRBJ1-2,NA,NA,CASSVSGNANYGYTF,TGTGCCAGCAGCGTATCCGGGAACGCTAACTATGGCTACACCTTC
13,TRBV10-3,TRBJ1-5,few,NA,CAIRADSNQPQHF,TGTGCCATCAGAGCGGACAGCAATCAGCCCCAGCATTTT
14,TRBV7-2,TRBJ1-3,few,NA,CASSLRGTGNTIYF,TGTGCCAGCAGCTTACGTGGGACTGGAAACACCATATATTTT
14,TRBV6-1,TRBJ2-7,NA,NA,CASSGDSSSYEQYF,TGTGCCAGCAGTGGAGACAGCTCCTCCTACGAGCAGTACTTC
14,TRBV19,TRBJ1-1,NA,NA,CASSVDGRSTEAFF,TGTGCCAGTAGTGTGGACGGGAGGTCCACTGAAGCTTTCTTT
17,TRBV4-2,TRBJ2-1,NA,TRBD2,CASSPLGDPSGGAKMVF,TGTGCCAGCAGCCCCCTGGGGGATCCTAGCGGGGGGGCCAAAATGGTCTTC
13,TRBV10-3,TRBJ1-2,NA,NA,CAITPRQDYGYTF,TGTGCCATCACCCCCCGACAGGACTATGGCTACACCTTC
13,TRBV6-6,TRBJ1-2,NA,NA,CASSYEVNYGYTF,TGTGCCAGCAGTTACGAGGTTAACTATGGCTACACCTTC
14,TRBV18,TRBJ2-1,once,NA,CASSPGLSYNEQFF,TGTGCCAGCTCACCGGGCCTATCCTACAATGAGCAGTTCTTC
13,TRBV6-5,TRBJ2-2,NA,NA,CASSFDNTGELFF,TGTGCCAGCAGTTTTGACAACACCGGGGAGCTGTTTTTT
13,TRBV15,TRBJ2-7,NA,NA,CATSRGQPYEQYF,TGTGCCACCAGCAGAGGACAGCCCTACGAGCAGTACTTC
14,TRBV6-1,TRBJ2-4,NA,TRBD2,CASTTGGGENIQYF,TGTGCCAGCACCACCGGCGGGGGGGAAAACATTCAGTACTTC
16,TRBV11-3,TRBJ2-1,NA,TRBD2,CASSSGLAGGPGEQFF,TGTGCCAGCAGCTCGGGACTAGCGGGAGGGCCGGGTGAGCAGTTCTTC
15,TRBV2,TRBJ1-5,NA,NA,CASSPSAPGHQPQHF,TGTGCCAGCAGTCCCTCGGCCCCGGGCCATCAGCCCCAGCATTTT
17,TRBV21-1,TRBJ1-3,NA,NA,CASRIGIAQHARNTIYF,TGTGCCAGCAGGATTGGCATAGCACAACACGCACGAAACACCATATATTTT
15,TRBV6-5,TRBJ1-3,NA,NA,CASSLTHGGTNTIYF,TGTGCCAGCAGTTTGACTCATGGGGGTACAAACACCATATATTTT
17,TRBV28,TRBJ2-2,NA,TRBD2,CASSLNRAGGNTGELFF,TGTGCCAGCAGTCTAAACAGAGCGGGAGGGAACACCGGGGAGCTGTTTTTT
18,TRBV5-1,TRBJ2-4,NA,TRBD2,CASSLDPLRGGHGNIQYF,TGCGCCAGCAGCTTGGATCCCCTACGGGGGGGCCATGGAAACATTCAGTACTTC
13,TRBV2,TRBJ2-7,few,TRBD1,CANSDRTAYEQYF,TGTGCCAATTCGGACAGGACCGCTTACGAGCAGTACTTC
16,TRBV28,TRBJ1-3,NA,TRBD1,CASRGQGPSSGNTIYF,TGTGCCAGCAGGGGACAGGGGCCGAGCTCTGGAAACACCATATATTTT
16,TRBV7-2,TRBJ1-1,NA,NA,CASSLALRGRNTEAFF,TGTGCCAGCAGCTTAGCGCTTAGGGGAAGGAACACTGAAGCTTTCTTT
14,TRBV9,TRBJ2-7,NA,NA,CASSVGTRSYEQYF,TGTGCCAGCAGCGTAGGAACGAGATCCTACGAGCAGTACTTC
15,TRBV7-3,TRBJ2-1,NA,TRBD2,CASSFGLAGYNEQFF,TGTGCCAGCAGCTTCGGACTAGCGGGGTACAATGAGCAGTTCTTC
17,TRBV7-3,TRBJ2-4,NA,NA,CASSLRPALGAKNIQYF,TGTGCCAGCAGCTTAAGGCCAGCACTAGGAGCCAAAAACATTCAGTACTTC
14,TRBV4-3,TRBJ2-3,NA,NA,CASSQDVAEGTQYF,TGCGCCAGCAGCCAAGATGTTGCGGAGGGAACGCAGTATTTT
16,TRBV28,TRBJ2-2,NA,TRBD2,CASSLAGGRATGELFF,TGTGCCAGCAGTTTGGCGGGCGGGAGGGCAACCGGGGAGCTGTTTTTT
11,TRBV11-1,TRBJ1-1,NA,NA,CASSHELEAFF,TGTGCCAGCAGCCATGAACTTGAAGCTTTCTTT
12,TRBV5-1,TRBJ2-7,NA,NA,CASSLTRYEQYF,TGCGCCAGCAGCTTGACGAGATACGAGCAGTACTTC
17,TRBV14,TRBJ2-1,NA,NA,CASSPGLGRGKNNEQFF,TGTGCCAGCAGCCCTGGGTTAGGCAGGGGTAAGAACAATGAGCAGTTCTTC
13,TRBV7-2,TRBJ1-6,NA,NA,CASSESRDSPLHF,TGTGCCAGCAGCGAAAGCAGGGATTCACCCCTCCACTTT
15,TRBV4-2,TRBJ2-1,NA,TRBD1,CASSPRQGTYNEQFF,TGTGCCAGCAGCCCCCGACAGGGGACCTACAATGAGCAGTTCTTC
14,TRBV5-4,TRBJ2-7,NA,NA,CASSFSGRTYEQYF,TGTGCCAGCAGCTTTTCCGGGAGAACCTACGAGCAGTACTTC
13,TRBV2,TRBJ1-2,few,NA,CASRGRASYGYTF,TGTGCCAGCAGGGGGAGGGCGAGCTATGGCTACACCTTC
13,TRBV7-3,TRBJ2-1,once,NA,CASSLVGGNEQFF,TGTGCCAGCAGCTTAGTCGGAGGCAATGAGCAGTTCTTC
16,TRBV19,TRBJ2-1,NA,TRBD2,CASRLAGDPTYNEQFF,TGTGCCAGTAGACTAGCGGGAGACCCCACCTACAATGAGCAGTTCTTC
14,TRBV7-2,TRBJ2-7,NA,TRBD2,CASSSLAGGYEQYF,TGTGCCAGCAGTTCCCTAGCGGGAGGCTACGAGCAGTACTTC
15,TRBV5-4,TRBJ2-7,NA,NA,CASSFRGGPTYEQYF,TGTGCCAGCAGCTTTAGGGGGGGGCCCACCTACGAGCAGTACTTC
13,TRBV29-1,TRBJ2-1,NA,NA,CSVERGLYNEQFF,TGCAGCGTTGAGCGGGGGCTTTACAATGAGCAGTTCTTC
17,TRBV5-1,TRBJ2-6,NA,TRBD1,CASSLSRDRAGANVLTF,TGCGCCAGCAGCTTGTCCCGGGACAGGGCTGGGGCCAACGTCCTGACTTTC
18,TRBV7-2,TRBJ2-1,NA,NA,CASSLNRFGPSGFNEQFF,TGTGCCAGCAGCTTAAATCGGTTTGGGCCCAGCGGGTTCAATGAGCAGTTCTTC
14,TRBV7-8,TRBJ1-5,NA,NA,CASSLSSGVQPQHF,TGTGCCAGCAGCTTATCTTCAGGGGTCCAGCCCCAGCATTTT
14,TRBV5-6,TRBJ1-2,NA,NA,CASSLAPLGMGYTF,TGTGCCAGCAGCTTGGCGCCCCTGGGTATGGGCTACACCTTC
20,TRBV19,TRBJ2-2,NA,NA,CASSTSRGRVRLGYTGELFF,TGTGCCAGTAGTACATCAAGGGGTCGGGTAAGGTTGGGATACACCGGGGAGCTGTTTTTT
16,TRBV2,TRBJ2-1,NA,TRBD2,CASSYAGGGGFNEQFF,TGTGCCAGCAGTTACGCGGGAGGAGGTGGATTTAATGAGCAGTTCTTC
14,TRBV7-2,TRBJ2-5,NA,NA,CASSPRPRGETQYF,TGTGCCAGCAGCCCCCGTCCTAGGGGAGAGACCCAGTACTTC
15,TRBV7-2,TRBJ1-2,NA,TRBD1,CASSLGTGQIWGYTF,TGTGCCAGCAGCTTAGGGACAGGGCAGATCTGGGGCTACACCTTC
13,TRBV28,TRBJ1-3,NA,NA,CASSFRSRYTIYF,TGTGCCAGCAGTTTCAGGAGCCGCTACACCATATATTTT